What follows are 23 T cell receptor beta chains derived from one specimen sequenced in a study of T cells in narcolepsy. The data were produced by immunoSEQ multiplex PCR, yet TCRdb's version contains in-frame clones alone and is incomplete. The table lists 27,000 or so clones, approximately 78% of them singletons. Sequencing used CD45RA- memory CD4+ T cells from PBMCs. All receptors derive from a human donor with narcolepsy.

CDR3 protein: CASSPTGYEQYF. Here the CDR3 DNA reads TGTGCCAGCAGCCCGACAGGGTACGAGCAGTACTTC. The chain is built from TRBV7-9 and TRBJ2-7, with 7 bases that match TRBD1. Germline CDR1 is SEHNR and CDR2 is FQNEAQ (reference sequence). The CDR3 is 12 residues long. Trimming removed 5 bases from V and 4 bases from J; junction bases left unmatched: 2.

Worth noting for this clone: At one boundary the junction diverges from the germline segment, which might be a read error. As DNA, the CDR3 is TGTGCCAGCAGTTTAGACAGCAATCAGCTCCAGCATTTT. Its protein is CASSLDSNQLQHF. This chain links TRBV28 with TRBJ1-5, with a tentative D call TRBD1 (5 bases). Per germline, CDR1 MDHEN and CDR2 SYDVKM. The CDR3 is 13 amino acids.

The gene calls are TRBV6-5 and TRBJ2-7, with 7 bases aligning to TRBD1. The germline CDR1 and CDR2 sequences are MNHEY and SVGAGI. The trim removed 2 bases at V and 2 bases at J, leaving 6 bases unmatched. The length of the CDR3 is 15 residues. CDR3 bases: TGTGCCAGCAGTTACGCGGGCCAGGGGGCCTACGAGCAGTACTTC. Translated: CASSYAGQGAYEQYF.

J is TRBJ1-5 and V is TRBV19, with 9 nucleotides matching TRBD1. V trimming: 5 bases; J trimming: 3 bases; junction bases outside the gene matches: 5. The CDR3 contains 15 residues. Germline V gene sequence: CDR1 LNHDA, CDR2 SQIVND (reference sequence). In DNA form, the CDR3 reads TGTGCCAGTAGTCGGACAGGGGCCCCCAATCAGCCCCAGCATTTT. Translation: CASSRTGAPNQPQHF.

The DNA for the CDR3 is TGTGCCAGTAGTGGGCGGACTAGCGGGGGCCACAATGAGCAGTTCTTC. Translating gives CASSGRTSGGHNEQFF. The chain recombines TRBV19 with TRBJ2-1, with 13 bases matching TRBD2. V was clipped by 5 bases and J by 5 bases; unmatched bases: 6. In germline, CDR1 is LNHDA, CDR2 SQIVND (reference sequence). The CDR3 runs to 16 residues.

The chain recombines TRBV12-5 with TRBJ1-1; the D is unclear. V lost 8 bases, J lost 0 bases, and 10 bases lay in between. CDR1 and CDR2 from the germline V gene are LGHNT and FRNRAP. This CDR3 is 13 amino acids long. CDR3 amino acids: CASCTKMNTEAFF. The CDR3 DNA reads as TGTGCTAGTTGCACCAAGATGAACACTGAAGCTTTCTTT.

The J gene is TRBJ1-1, the V gene TRBV5-1; 7 nucleotides line up with TRBD1. The J segment lost 1 base and the V segment lost 4 bases, leaving 10 bases of the junction unmatched. CDR1 SGHRS and CDR2 YFSETQ come from the germline V gene. The CDR3 has 16 residues. The CDR3 DNA reads as TGCGCCAGCAGCGCCCTGCGACAGGGTAAGAACACTGAAGCTTTCTTT. This encodes CASSALRQGKNTEAFF.

This chain links TRBV9 with TRBJ1-3, with D perhaps TRBD1 (5 bases). The germline V and J ends were trimmed by 6 bases and 5 bases, with 18 bases remaining between them. Per the germline V gene, CDR1 is SGDLS and CDR2 is YYNGEE. CDR3 length: 15 amino acids. CDR3 sequence: CASNIRGDIRNTIYF. The DNA of the CDR3 is TGTGCCAGCAACATACGGGGGGATATAAGAAACACCATATATTTT.

The CDR3 DNA is TGTGCCAGCACGGATAGGATGAACACTGAAGCTTTCTTT. Its protein is CASTDRMNTEAFF. V and J are TRBV6-1 and TRBJ1-1, with D unclear. The germline CDR1 and CDR2 sequences are MNHNS and SASEGT. Trimming left V 7 bases short and J 0 bases short, with 9 bases between. This CDR3 spans 13 amino acids.

The CDR3 is CAWSLKDNSPLHF. DNA of the CDR3: TGTGCCTGGAGCCTAAAAGATAATTCACCCCTCCACTTT. This chain connects TRBV30 to TRBJ1-6; D not resolved. Trimming took off 3 bases at V and 5 bases at J, with 8 bases between the two ends. The germline V gene has CDR1 GTSNPN and CDR2 SVGIG (reference sequence). The CDR3 runs to 13 residues.

The chain joins TRBV6-1 to TRBJ1-6; D may be TRBD1 (6 bases). CDR3 length: 12 residues. CDR1 MNHNS and CDR2 SASEGT come from the germline V gene. V dropped 8 bases and J dropped 6 bases, with 8 bases sitting between them. The CDR3 protein is CASAQGNSPLHF. CDR3 nucleotides: TGTGCCAGCGCACAGGGTAATTCACCCCTCCACTTT.

The genes are TRBV7-9 and TRBJ2-5; TRBD2 aligns across 14 bases. The J call could be wrong; TRBJ2-7 is a better fit for the DNA end. The germline V gene has CDR1 SEHNR and CDR2 FQNEAQ (reference sequence). This CDR3 is 15 amino acids long. The CDR3 loop is CASSSGLAGGYEQYF. CDR3 DNA sequence: TGTGCCAGCAGCTCTGGACTAGCGGGGGGTTACGAGCAGTACTTC.

J is TRBJ1-4 and V is TRBV19; tentatively, D is TRBD1 (6 bases). The CDR3 totals 20 residues. Germline CDR1 and CDR2: LNHDA and SQIVND (reference sequence). Trimming pared 6 bases from V and 0 bases from J, leaving 26 bases between. The CDR3 coding sequence is TGTGCCAGTAGACCGATAGGGGGGAATCTCGGCCCCGCAACTAATGAAAAACTGTTTTTT. It translates to CASRPIGGNLGPATNEKLFF.

The chain is built from TRBV30 and TRBJ1-5; D gene uncertain. With 0 bases removed from V and 3 bases from J, the gap between germline ends came to 9 bases. This CDR3 comprises 14 residues. Germline CDR1 and CDR2: GTSNPN and SVGIG (reference sequence). Here the CDR3 reads CAWSVPANNQPQHF. The CDR3 bases are TGTGCCTGGAGTGTACCGGCCAACAATCAGCCCCAGCATTTT.

The chain links TRBV5-1 to TRBJ2-1; 8 positions agree with TRBD2. The CDR3 sequence is 20 residues long. In germline, CDR1 is SGHRS, CDR2 YFSETQ. V was clipped by 3 bases and J by 0 bases; unmatched bases: 17. CDR3 coding DNA: TGCGCCAGCAGCTCAATCGGGGGGGCCGAAGTGAAAAGCTCCTACAATGAGCAGTTCTTC. Residues: CASSSIGGAEVKSSYNEQFF.

This clone has a single count. The chain uses TRBV11-3 and TRBJ2-2; 8 nucleotides match TRBD1. V lost 4 bases and J lost 1; bases outside the gene matches: 2. Germline values: CDR1 SGHNT, CDR2 YENEEA. The CDR3 is 15 amino acids. The CDR3 nucleotides are TGTGCCAGCAGCTCGACAGGGGTGAACACCGGGGAGCTGTTTTTT. Amino acids: CASSSTGVNTGELFF. Full variable domain (missing parts from reference TRBV11-3 and TRBJ2-2): EAGVVQSPRYKIIEKKQPVAFWCNPISGHNTLYWYLQNLGQGPELLIRYENEEAVDDSQLPKDRFSAERLKGVDSTLKIQPAELGDSAVYLCASSSTGVNTGELFFGEGSRLTVL.

V is TRBV10-3 and J is TRBJ2-6, with 10 positions matching TRBD1. The germline V gene has CDR1 ENHRY and CDR2 SYGVKD. The trim removed 6 bases at V and 12 bases at J, leaving 14 bases unmatched. This CDR3 contains 16 residues. Here the CDR3 DNA reads TGTGCCATCAGGACCGGGACAGGGGAATCACCAGGCGTCCTGACTTTC. Amino acid sequence: CAIRTGTGESPGVLTF.

The chain has TRBV5-1 and TRBJ2-5; D may be TRBD1 or TRBD2 (5 bases each). V dropped 0 bases and J dropped 2 bases, with 8 bases sitting between them. This CDR3 is built from 14 residues. CDR1 and CDR2 from the germline V gene are SGHRS and YFSETQ. The chain's CDR3 is CASSLEWGQETQYF. The DNA for the CDR3 is TGCGCCAGCAGCTTGGAGTGGGGGCAAGAGACCCAGTACTTC. Variable domain in full (rest from reference TRBV5-1 and TRBJ2-5): KAGVTQTPRYLIKTRGQQVTLSCSPISGHRSVSWYQQTPGQGLQFLFEYFSETQRNKGNFPGRFSGRQFSNSRSEMNVSTLELGDSALYLCASSLEWGQETQYFGPGTRLLVL.

V is TRBV25-1 and J is TRBJ2-2, with 10 positions matching TRBD2. Germline V CDR1 and CDR2: MGHDK, SYGVNS. Germline trimming cut 3 bases from V and 2 bases from J; bases unmatched to any gene: 6. The CDR3 loop spans 17 amino acids. CDR3 sequence: CASSDLQRGGNTGELFF. CDR3 nucleotide sequence: TGTGCCAGCAGTGACTTACAGCGGGGGGGCAACACCGGGGAGCTGTTTTTT.

The genes are TRBV19 and TRBJ1-3, with 7 bases fitting TRBD1. J gave up 15 bases and V 3 bases, and 17 bases lay outside the gene matches. The CDR3 runs 15 residues. CDR1 is LNHDA and CDR2 is SQIVND in the germline V gene (reference sequence). The CDR3 loop is CASSIEDRPGNTTYF. Written as DNA, the CDR3 is TGTGCCAGTAGTATTGAGGACAGGCCTGGAAACACTACATATTTT.

The rearrangement links TRBV5-4 to TRBJ2-7; possibly TRBD1 for D (6 bases). The ends were cut back, 0 bases at V and 4 bases at J, with 11 bases in the middle. This CDR3 contains 14 residues. Germline-derived CDR1 and CDR2 are SGHNT and YYREEE (reference sequence). The CDR3 here is CASSLAAGVYEQYF. CDR3 bases: TGTGCCAGCAGCTTGGCCGCAGGGGTTTACGAGCAGTACTTC.

The chain uses TRBV18 and TRBJ1-4, with 7 bases identical to TRBD1. This CDR3 is built from 16 residues. The V segment lost 6 bases and the J segment 10 bases; nucleotides outside the gene matches: 17. The germline gives CDR1 KGHSH, CDR2 LQKENI. The CDR3 protein is CASSPLKGARVGKLFF. Here the CDR3 DNA reads TGTGCCAGCTCCCCCTTGAAGGGGGCGCGAGTCGGAAAACTGTTTTTT.

This chain joins TRBV18 and TRBJ1-1; D is possibly TRBD1 (5 bases). The V gene lost 2 bases and the J gene lost 8 bases, with 15 bases spanning the gap. The length of the CDR3 is 14 residues. Per the germline V gene, CDR1 is KGHSH and CDR2 is LQKENI. The CDR3: CASSPNSKGAEAFF. CDR3 nucleotide sequence: TGTGCCAGCTCACCAAATAGTAAAGGGGCAGAAGCTTTCTTT.